The clone carrying this T cell receptor (beta chain) has just a few counts. One entry per CDR3 protein results from TCRdb running MiXCR on the 5' RACE reads. The sample includes about 500,000 distinct CDR3 sequences, about a fifth of them seen just once. The data were obtained in a study of T-cell memory formation after mild COVID-19. The V and J ends lost 6 bases and 4 bases respectively, with 12 bases between them. CDR3 length: 13 amino acids. Germline V gene lookup returns CDR1 ENHRY and CDR2 SYGVKD. Sequenced input: PBMCs or a T cell subset sorted from them (not recorded which). This chain uses TRBV10-3 with TRBJ1-2, with D perhaps matching TRBD1 (5 bases). The receptor comes from an adult woman who had mild COVID-19 (a few samples of this study predate the infection). Cell type and time point are not known. CDR3 sequence: CAIRVQDSYGYTF. As DNA, the CDR3 is TGTGCCATCAGGGTACAGGATTCCTATGGCTACACCTTC.